The present entry profiles one T cell receptor beta chain with its context. Its cognate antigen is unknown. The sample is drawn from a study of OX40 agonist ivuxolimab in advanced cancers. The overall study: Intravenous ivuxolimab at 0.01 to 10 mg/kg was given to patients every 2 weeks. Three individuals attained partial responses, comprising one hepatocellular carcinoma case and two cutaneous melanoma cases.

The study, taken as a whole, reports: Clonal expansion among partial responders at 0.1-3.0 mg/kg ranked near the lowest. CD8+ T cells showed, on average, more clonal expansion than CD4+ cells.

Assay: immunoSEQ multiplex PCR; the TCRdb copy retains only in-frame clones and omits some. Among 65,000 to 80,000 clones listed, roughly 89% were seen once. Germline V gene data show CDR1 as SQVTM and CDR2 as ANQGSEA. Trimming shortened V by 2 bases and J by 0 bases, and 8 bases separated the two germline ends. The CDR3 has 15 amino acids. The TCR sequence derives from an adult with an advanced solid tumor such as melanoma, head and neck, liver or kidney cancer. The V and J genes are TRBV29-1 and TRBJ2-6; no definite D call. The sample in question was CD4+ or CD8+ T cells sorted from blood, obtained in a trial of the OX40 agonist ivuxolimab. The chain's CDR3 is CSVETIHSGANVLTF. The CDR3 DNA follows: TGCAGCGTTGAAACAATACACTCTGGGGCCAACGTCCTGACTTTC.